This TCR beta chain is drawn from a study of molecular identifiers for immune sequencing clone quantification. Each CDR3 protein gets one entry after TCRdb re-called the PCR reads with MiXCR. The sample records about 640,000 distinct CDR3 sequences, approximately 20% being singletons. V dropped 4 bases and J dropped 5 bases, with 9 bases sitting between them. Germline values: CDR1 MGHRA, CDR2 YSYEKL. CDR3 length equals 13 residues. This clonotype was seen a few times. A much larger clonotype is one base distant, so this may be a read error. The TCR sequence derives from a human donor in good health. Some libraries in this study had Jurkat cell RNA spiked in. This sequence joins TRBV4-1 and TRBJ1-5, with D uncertain. Material: naive CD8+ T cells from blood, with Jurkat cell RNA spiked in. Documented subset: FACS-sorted CD8+CD4-CCR7+CD45RA+ naive T cells. The CDR3 reads CASSREGYQPQHF. In DNA form, the CDR3 reads TGCGCCAGCAGCCGTGAAGGGTATCAGCCCCAGCATTTT.